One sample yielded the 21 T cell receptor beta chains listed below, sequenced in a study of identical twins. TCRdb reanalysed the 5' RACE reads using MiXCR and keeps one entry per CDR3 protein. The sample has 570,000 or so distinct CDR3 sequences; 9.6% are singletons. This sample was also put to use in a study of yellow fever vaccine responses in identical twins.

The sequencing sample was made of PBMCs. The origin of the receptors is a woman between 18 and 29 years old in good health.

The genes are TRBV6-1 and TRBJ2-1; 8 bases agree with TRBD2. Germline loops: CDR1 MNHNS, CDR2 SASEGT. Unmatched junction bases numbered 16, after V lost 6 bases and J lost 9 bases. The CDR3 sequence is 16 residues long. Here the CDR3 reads CASSPVRSGGLGEQFF. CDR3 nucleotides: TGTGCCAGCAGCCCCGTCCGATCGGGGGGGCTAGGTGAGCAGTTCTTC.

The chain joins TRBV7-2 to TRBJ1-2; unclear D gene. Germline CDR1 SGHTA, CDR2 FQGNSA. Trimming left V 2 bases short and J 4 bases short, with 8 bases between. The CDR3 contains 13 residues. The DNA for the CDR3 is TGTGCCAGCAGCTTAATGGGTACCTATGGCTACACCTTC. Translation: CASSLMGTYGYTF.

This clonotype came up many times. This CDR3 is CASSPRAELGNEQFF. CDR3 nucleotide sequence: TGTGCCAGCAGCCCCCGGGCCGAACTTGGTAATGAGCAGTTCTTC. This chain joins TRBV9 and TRBJ2-1; no reliable D call. The CDR3 is 15 residues long. V was shortened by 4 bases and J by 7 bases, with 18 bases between the two germline ends. From germline, CDR1 is SGDLS and CDR2 YYNGEE. Variable domain in full (rest from reference TRBV9 and TRBJ2-1): DSGVTQTPKHLITATGQRVTLRCSPRSGDLSVYWYQQSLDQGLQFLIQYYNGEERAKGNILERFSAQQFPDLHSELNLSSLELGDSALYFCASSPRAELGNEQFFGPGTRLTVL.

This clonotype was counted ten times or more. The CDR3 region is CASSPGVTNEKLFF. The CDR3, as DNA: TGCGCCAGCAGTCCAGGGGTGACTAATGAAAAACTGTTTTTT. This sequence joins TRBV5-1 and TRBJ1-4; the D gene is possibly TRBD1 (6 bases). The CDR3 has 14 amino acids. Germline V gene data show CDR1 as SGHRS and CDR2 as YFSETQ. V was shortened by 5 bases and J by 2 bases, with 10 bases between the two germline ends.

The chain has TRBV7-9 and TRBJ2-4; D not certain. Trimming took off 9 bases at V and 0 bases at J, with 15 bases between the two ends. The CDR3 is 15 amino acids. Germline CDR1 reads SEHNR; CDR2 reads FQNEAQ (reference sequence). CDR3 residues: CASTTAPLAKNIQYF. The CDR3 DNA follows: TGTGCCAGTACCACTGCTCCTCTAGCCAAAAACATTCAGTACTTC.

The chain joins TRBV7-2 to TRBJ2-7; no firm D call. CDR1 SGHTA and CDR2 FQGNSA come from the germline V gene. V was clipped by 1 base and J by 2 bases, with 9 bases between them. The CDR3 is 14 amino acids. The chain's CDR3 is CASSLGAKTYEQYF. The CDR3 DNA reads TGTGCCAGCAGCTTAGGGGCCAAGACCTACGAGCAGTACTTC.

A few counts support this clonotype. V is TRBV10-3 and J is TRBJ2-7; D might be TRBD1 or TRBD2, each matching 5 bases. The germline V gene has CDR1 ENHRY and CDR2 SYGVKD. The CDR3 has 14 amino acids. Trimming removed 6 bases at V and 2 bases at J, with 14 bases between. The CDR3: CAIRAWDQTYEQYF. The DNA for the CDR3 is TGTGCCATCAGGGCCTGGGACCAAACCTACGAGCAGTACTTC.

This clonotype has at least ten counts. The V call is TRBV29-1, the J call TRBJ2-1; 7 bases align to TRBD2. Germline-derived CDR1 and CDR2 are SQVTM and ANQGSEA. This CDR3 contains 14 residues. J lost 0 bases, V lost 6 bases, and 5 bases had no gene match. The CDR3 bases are TGCAGCGTGCTAGCGGTACTCTCCTACAATGAGCAGTTCTTC. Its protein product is CSVLAVLSYNEQFF.

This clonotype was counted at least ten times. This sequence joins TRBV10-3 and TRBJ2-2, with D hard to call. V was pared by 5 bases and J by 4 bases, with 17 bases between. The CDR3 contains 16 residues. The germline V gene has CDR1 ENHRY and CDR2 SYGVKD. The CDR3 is CAISNPGPVGTGELFF. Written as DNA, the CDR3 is TGTGCCATCAGTAACCCGGGTCCTGTGGGCACCGGGGAGCTGTTTTTT.

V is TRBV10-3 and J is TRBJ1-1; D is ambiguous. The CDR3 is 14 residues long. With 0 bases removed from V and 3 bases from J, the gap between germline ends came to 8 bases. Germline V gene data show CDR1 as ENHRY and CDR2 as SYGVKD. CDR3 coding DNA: TGTGCCATCAGTGAGTCGAGAAGTGACACTGAAGCTTTCTTT. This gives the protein CAISESRSDTEAFF.

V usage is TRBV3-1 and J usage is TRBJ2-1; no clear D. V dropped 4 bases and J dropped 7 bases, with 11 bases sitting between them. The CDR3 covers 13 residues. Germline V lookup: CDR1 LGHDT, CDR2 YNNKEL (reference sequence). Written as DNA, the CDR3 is TGTGCCAGCAGCCTACGTGGCGGTAATGAGCAGTTCTTC. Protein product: CASSLRGGNEQFF.

CDR3 residues: CASSYSISDTGELFF. As DNA, the CDR3 is TGTGCCAGCAGTTACTCGATCTCAGACACCGGGGAGCTGTTTTTT. This chain uses TRBV6-5 with TRBJ2-2; D is unresolved. The CDR3 spans 15 residues. The germline V gene encodes CDR1 MNHEY and CDR2 SVGAGI. Deletions cut 0 bases from V and 3 bases from J, with 8 bases between.

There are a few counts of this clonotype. The CDR3 bases are TGTGCCAGCCAATTCAGAGGGAAGACGGGAGAGACCCAGTACTTC. It specifies CASQFRGKTGETQYF. This rearrangement joins TRBV5-6 to TRBJ2-5, with a tentative D call TRBD2 (5 bases). Germline values: CDR1 SGHDT, CDR2 YYEEEE. The CDR3 loop spans 15 amino acids. Trimming pared 7 bases from V and 4 bases from J, leaving 20 bases between.

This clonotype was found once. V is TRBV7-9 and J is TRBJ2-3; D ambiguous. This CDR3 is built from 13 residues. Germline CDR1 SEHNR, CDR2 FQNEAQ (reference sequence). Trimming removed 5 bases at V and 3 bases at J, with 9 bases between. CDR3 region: CASSAQYTDTQYF. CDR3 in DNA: TGTGCCAGCAGCGCTCAGTATACAGATACGCAGTATTTT.

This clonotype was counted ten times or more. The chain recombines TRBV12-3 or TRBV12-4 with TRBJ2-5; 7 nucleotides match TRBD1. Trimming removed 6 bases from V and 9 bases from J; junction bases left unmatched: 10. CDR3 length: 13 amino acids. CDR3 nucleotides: TGTGCCAGCAGCAACGGCTCGGACAGGCCCCAGTACTTC. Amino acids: CASSNGSDRPQYF.

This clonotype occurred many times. CDR3: CASSPGTGGYNEQFF. Here the CDR3 DNA reads TGTGCCAGCAGCCCCGGGACAGGGGGTTACAATGAGCAGTTCTTC. The gene calls are TRBV5-4 and TRBJ2-1; 11 bases line up with TRBD1. Unmatched junction bases numbered 4, after V lost 4 bases and J lost 4 bases. Germline loops: CDR1 SGHNT, CDR2 YYREEE (reference sequence). This CDR3 has 15 amino acids.

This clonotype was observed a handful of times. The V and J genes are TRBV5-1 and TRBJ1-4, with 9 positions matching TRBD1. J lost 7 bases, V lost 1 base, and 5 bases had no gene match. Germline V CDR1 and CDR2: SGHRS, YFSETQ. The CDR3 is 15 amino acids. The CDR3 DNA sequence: TGCGCCAGCAGCTTGAACAGGGGGCCGGGTGAAAAACTGTTTTTT. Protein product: CASSLNRGPGEKLFF.

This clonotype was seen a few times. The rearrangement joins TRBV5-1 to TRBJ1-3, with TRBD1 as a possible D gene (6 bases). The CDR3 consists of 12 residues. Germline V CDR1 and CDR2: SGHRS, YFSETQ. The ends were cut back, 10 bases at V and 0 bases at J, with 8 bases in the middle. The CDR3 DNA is TGCGCCCAGGGGCCCTCTGGAAACACCATATATTTT. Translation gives CAQGPSGNTIYF.

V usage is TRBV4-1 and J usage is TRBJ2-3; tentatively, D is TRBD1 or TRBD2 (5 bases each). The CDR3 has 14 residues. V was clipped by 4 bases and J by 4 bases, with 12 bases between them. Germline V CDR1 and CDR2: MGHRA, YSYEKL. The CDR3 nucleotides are TGCGCCAGCAGCCTCGGGGCAGACGCAGATACGCAGTATTTT. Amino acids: CASSLGADADTQYF.

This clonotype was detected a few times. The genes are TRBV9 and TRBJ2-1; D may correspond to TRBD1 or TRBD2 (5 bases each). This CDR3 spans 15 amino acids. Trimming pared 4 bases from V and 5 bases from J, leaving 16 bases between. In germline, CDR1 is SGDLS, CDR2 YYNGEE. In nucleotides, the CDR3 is TGTGCCAGCAGCACCTTCACCGGGGCCAACAATGAGCAGTTCTTC. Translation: CASSTFTGANNEQFF.

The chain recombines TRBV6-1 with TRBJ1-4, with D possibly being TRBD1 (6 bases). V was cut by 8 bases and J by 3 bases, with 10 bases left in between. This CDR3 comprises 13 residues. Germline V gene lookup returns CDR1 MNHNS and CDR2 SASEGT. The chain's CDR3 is CASRRQANEKLFF. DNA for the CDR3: TGTGCCAGCCGGCGACAGGCTAATGAAAAACTGTTTTTT.